What follows are 26 T cell receptor beta chains derived from one specimen sequenced in a study of blood T cells in healthy people across ages. PCR was performed a second time for about 7 to 12 cycles using a sample-barcoded 5' primer and a J-beta primer mix. From the 5' RACE reads, TCRdb called clonotypes with MiXCR, one entry per CDR3 protein. Here the sample spans 950,000 to 1,200,000 distinct CDR3 sequences, around two fifths being singletons. The sample taken for sequencing was blood. The receptors originated from a man aged 18 to 30 in good health.

This clonotype was observed a few times. The chain is built from TRBV6-5 and TRBJ1-6; D ambiguous. Germline V gene data show CDR1 as MNHEY and CDR2 as SVGAGI. Trimming took 0 bases from V and 10 from J, leaving 10 bases between them. The CDR3 sequence is 14 residues long. CDR3 DNA: TGTGCCAGCAGTTACTCCATGGGTGGGTCACCCCTCCACTTT. Translated, it gives CASSYSMGGSPLHF.

The CDR3 region has the DNA TGTGCCAGCAGTTACGCCGGGAAAAGCAATCAGCCCCAGCATTTT. Protein product: CASSYAGKSNQPQHF. V usage is TRBV6-2 or TRBV6-3 and J usage is TRBJ1-5; D not certain. Germline V gene data show CDR1 as MNHEY and CDR2 as SVGEGT. Trimming removed 2 bases at V and 1 base at J, with 9 bases between. The length of the CDR3 is 15 residues.

This clonotype was seen only a few times. The rearrangement joins TRBV20-1 to TRBJ2-7, with 7 bases identical to TRBD1. CDR1 is DFQATT and CDR2 is SNEGSKA in the germline V gene (reference sequence). There are 12 residues in the CDR3. J lost 4 bases, V lost 3 bases, and 3 bases had no gene match. The CDR3 spells CSARRQGYEQYF. DNA of the CDR3: TGCAGTGCTAGGCGACAGGGTTACGAGCAGTACTTC.

In its sample, this clonotype was seen many times. This rearrangement joins TRBV12-3 or TRBV12-4 to TRBJ1-1; D is unresolved. Trimming removed 7 bases at V and 7 bases at J, with 1 base between. The CDR3 length is 8 residues. The CDR3 DNA reads as TGTGCCAGCAATGAAGCTTTCTTT. Encoded protein: CASNEAFF.

The chain uses TRBV6-4 and TRBJ2-5, with a possible D match to TRBD2 (6 bases). Looked up from germline, CDR1 is MRHNA and CDR2 is SNTAGT. Trimming pared 4 bases from V and 1 base from J, leaving 13 bases between. This CDR3 region has 15 residues. The CDR3: CASSVGAGAQETQYF. DNA for the CDR3: TGTGCCAGCAGTGTTGGAGCGGGTGCCCAAGAGACCCAGTACTTC.

The chain is built from TRBV6-5 and TRBJ2-7; 10 bases line up with TRBD2. The CDR3 has 15 amino acids. Germline V gene sequence: CDR1 MNHEY, CDR2 SVGAGI. V shed 1 base and J 6 bases; nucleotides not matched to a gene: 6. The CDR3 sequence: CASSYLAGGVSEQYF. Written as DNA, the CDR3 is TGTGCCAGCAGTTACTTAGCGGGGGGAGTCTCCGAGCAGTACTTC.

A few counts support this clonotype. V gene TRBV20-1 combines with J gene TRBJ2-4; 7 nucleotides agree with TRBD1. The DNA matches TRBJ2-7 better at its end, which makes the J call doubtful. The CDR3 sequence is 15 residues long. Germline loops: CDR1 DFQATT, CDR2 SNEGSKA (reference sequence). CDR3 residues: CSASDTGTALLEQYF. Written as DNA, the CDR3 is TGCAGTGCTAGTGACACCGGGACAGCTTTACTCGAGCAGTACTTC.

The rearrangement joins TRBV7-9 to TRBJ1-1; no clear D. The germline V and J ends were trimmed by 5 bases and 5 bases, with 21 bases remaining between them. Germline loops: CDR1 SEHNR, CDR2 FQNEAQ (reference sequence). The CDR3 contains 16 residues. The CDR3 reads CASSEETPADRTEAFF. The DNA of the CDR3 is TGTGCCAGCAGCGAAGAAACCCCGGCGGATCGGACTGAAGCTTTCTTT.

V usage is TRBV15 and J usage is TRBJ2-5, with a possible D match to TRBD1 (5 bases). The DNA matches TRBJ2-7 better at its end, which makes the J call doubtful. The CDR3 has 14 residues. Looked up from germline, CDR1 is LNHNV and CDR2 is YYDKDF (reference sequence). CDR3: CATSRETANYEQYF. In DNA form, the CDR3 reads TGTGCCACCAGCAGAGAGACAGCCAACTACGAGCAGTACTTC.

This clonotype was observed a few times. A clone one base away is much larger, so this may be a read error. The rearrangement joins TRBV2 to TRBJ1-2; D might be TRBD1 (6 bases). This CDR3 region has 14 residues. Germline values: CDR1 SNHLY, CDR2 FYNNEI. CDR3 sequence reads: CANSGGQFNYGYTF. The CDR3 coding sequence is TGTGCCAACAGTGGAGGACAGTTTAACTATGGCTACACCTTC.

The chain recombines TRBV13 with TRBJ2-3, with TRBD2 identical over 9 bases. Germline V gene data show CDR1 as PRHDT and CDR2 as FYEKMQ (reference sequence). The CDR3 runs 18 residues. V shed 0 bases and J 2 bases; nucleotides not matched to a gene: 9. CDR3 in DNA: TGTGCCAGCAGCTTAGGAGCGGGGGGCCGCCGCGTCACAGATACGCAGTATTTT. It codes for CASSLGAGGRRVTDTQYF.

V usage is TRBV24-1 and J usage is TRBJ2-1; TRBD1 agrees at 11 bases. CDR3 length: 18 residues. Germline lookup yields CDR1 KGHDR and CDR2 SFDVKD. V shed 4 bases and J 9 bases; nucleotides not matched to a gene: 16. The CDR3, as DNA: TGTGCCACCAGTGACTTCCGTCGAGGGACAGGGGGATTTGGTGAGCAGTTCTTC. It codes for CATSDFRRGTGGFGEQFF.

This sequence joins TRBV5-1 and TRBJ2-1, with 10 bases lining up with TRBD1. Germline V lookup: CDR1 SGHRS, CDR2 YFSETQ. Trimming cost V 3 bases and J 5 bases; bases outside gene matches: 8. The CDR3 totals 16 residues. The CDR3 spells CASSSRGTGANNEQFF. The CDR3 nucleotides read TGCGCCAGCAGCTCGCGGGGGACAGGGGCCAACAATGAGCAGTTCTTC.

DNA of the CDR3: TGTGCCAGCGTGACCAATACGCAGTATTTT. As protein: CASVTNTQYF. The J gene is TRBJ2-3, the V gene TRBV21-1. TRBV21-1 is given as a pseudogene. There are 10 residues in the CDR3.

The V gene is TRBV3-1, the J gene TRBJ1-2; D is ambiguous. V gave up 3 bases and J gave up 7 bases, with 6 bases separating them. The CDR3 has 11 amino acids. CDR1 is LGHDT and CDR2 is YNNKEL in the germline V gene (reference sequence). The CDR3, as DNA: TGTGCCAGCAGCCAGGCGAGTGGCTACACCTTC. Translation gives CASSQASGYTF. The variable domain in full, completed from reference TRBV3-1 and TRBJ1-2, reads DTAVSQTPKYLVTQMGNDKSIKCEQNLGHDTMYWYKQDSKKFLKIMFSYNNKELIINETVPNRFSPKSPDKAHLNLHINSLELGDSAVYFCASSQASGYTFGSGTRLTVV.

The CDR3 DNA is TGTGCCAGCAGAATAGCCGGGACAGGGAACAATGAGCAGTACTTC. It is translated as CASRIAGTGNNEQYF. V and J are TRBV27 and TRBJ2-1; the match to TRBD1 covers 9 bases. The tail of the sequence fits TRBJ2-7 better, so the J call may be wrong. Germline assignment: CDR1 MNHEY and CDR2 SMNVEV (reference sequence). CDR3 length: 15 residues.

In DNA form, the CDR3 reads TGTGCCAGCAGTTTTGCCACAGGGGACGAAAAACTGTTTTTT. Translated, it gives CASSFATGDEKLFF. This chain links TRBV12-3 or TRBV12-4 with TRBJ1-4; 7 bases are a match to TRBD1. This CDR3 spans 14 amino acids. Germline trimming cut 3 bases from V and 8 bases from J; bases unmatched to any gene: 6.

A few counts support this clonotype. V and J are TRBV6-2 or TRBV6-3 and TRBJ1-5; 8 nucleotides align to TRBD1. V lost 4 bases and J lost 7; bases outside the gene matches: 9. The germline CDR1 and CDR2 sequences are MNHEY and SVGEGT. This CDR3 contains 15 residues. Written as DNA, the CDR3 is TGTGCCAGCAGTTTAGCCGGACAGGGAGGACAGCCCCAGCATTTT. Protein sequence: CASSLAGQGGQPQHF.

The chain combines TRBV12-3 or TRBV12-4 with TRBJ2-5; 11 bases match TRBD2. Germline trimming cut 5 bases from V and 1 base from J; bases unmatched to any gene: 3. This CDR3 has 15 residues. CDR3 loop: CASSKTSGGQETQYF. CDR3 in DNA: TGTGCCAGCAGTAAAACTAGCGGGGGCCAAGAGACCCAGTACTTC.

The chain carries TRBV12-3 or TRBV12-4 and TRBJ2-3, with a tentative D call TRBD1 (5 bases). The ends were cut back, 5 bases at V and 4 bases at J, with 16 bases in the middle. The CDR3 is 15 residues long. The chain's CDR3 is CASSPGNRRADTQYF. Here the CDR3 DNA reads TGTGCCAGCAGTCCAGGGAACCGGAGAGCAGATACGCAGTATTTT.

J is TRBJ2-1 and V is TRBV24-1; D may be TRBD1 or TRBD2 (5 bases each). The V end was cut by 12 bases, the J end by 5 bases, with 13 bases between. This CDR3 comprises 12 residues. In germline, CDR1 is KGHDR, CDR2 SFDVKD. DNA for the CDR3: TGTGCCGCCGGGACGCGGAACAATGAGCAGTTCTTC. Translating it yields CAAGTRNNEQFF.

The genes are TRBV14 and TRBJ1-1; D remains unclear. Per germline, CDR1 SGHDN and CDR2 FVKESK. The length of the CDR3 is 14 residues. Trimming stripped 3 bases from V and 5 bases from J, with 13 bases between. CDR3 in DNA: TGTGCCAGCAGCCACTTACAAGCCCCGACTGAAGCTTTCTTT. This codes for CASSHLQAPTEAFF.

There are many counts of this clonotype. One end of the junction is discordant with germline, which a read error may explain. The V gene is TRBV7-2, the J gene TRBJ1-6, with D uncertain. Germline V CDR1 and CDR2: SGHTA, FQGNSA. CDR3 length: 13 amino acids. The CDR3 DNA sequence: TGCGCCAGCAGCTTGGATCTAAATTCACCCCTCCACTTT. Translation gives CASSLDLNSPLHF.

The CDR3 region has the DNA TGTGCCAGCAGTGTAGGGGTGGGCTCCTACGAGCAGTACTTC. Translated: CASSVGVGSYEQYF. The chain uses TRBV27 and TRBJ2-7; perhaps TRBD1 as D (5 bases). Looked up from germline, CDR1 is MNHEY and CDR2 is SMNVEV (reference sequence). The CDR3 is 14 residues long. V lost 5 bases to trimming and J lost 0 bases, with 11 bases between them.

The chain carries TRBV12-3 or TRBV12-4 and TRBJ2-1; D possibly corresponds to TRBD2 (5 bases). CDR3 length: 12 residues. Trimming shortened V by 3 bases and J by 9 bases, and 9 bases separated the two germline ends. The CDR3 DNA sequence: TGTGCCAGCAGTTTCGGCGGGCCTGAGCAGTTCTTC. Encoded protein: CASSFGGPEQFF.

This clonotype showed up just a few times. V and J are TRBV20-1 and TRBJ1-4; D might be TRBD1 (5 bases). V lost 6 bases to trimming and J lost 6 bases, with 8 bases between them. CDR1 and CDR2 (germline): DFQATT, SNEGSKA (reference sequence). This CDR3 has 11 amino acids. Here the CDR3 DNA reads TGCAGTGCCCGGACATATGAAAAACTGTTTTTT. Amino acids: CSARTYEKLFF.